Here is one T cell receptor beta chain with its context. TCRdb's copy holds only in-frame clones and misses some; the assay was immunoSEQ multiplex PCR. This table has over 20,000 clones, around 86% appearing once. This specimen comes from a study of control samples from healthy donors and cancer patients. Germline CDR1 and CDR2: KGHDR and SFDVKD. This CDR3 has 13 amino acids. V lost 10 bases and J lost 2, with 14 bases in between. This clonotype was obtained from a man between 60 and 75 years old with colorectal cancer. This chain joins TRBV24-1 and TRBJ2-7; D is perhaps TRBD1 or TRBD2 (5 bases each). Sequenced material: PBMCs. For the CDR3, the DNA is TGTGCCACTCCCGGGACCGATGCCTACGAGCAGTACTTC. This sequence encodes CATPGTDAYEQYF.